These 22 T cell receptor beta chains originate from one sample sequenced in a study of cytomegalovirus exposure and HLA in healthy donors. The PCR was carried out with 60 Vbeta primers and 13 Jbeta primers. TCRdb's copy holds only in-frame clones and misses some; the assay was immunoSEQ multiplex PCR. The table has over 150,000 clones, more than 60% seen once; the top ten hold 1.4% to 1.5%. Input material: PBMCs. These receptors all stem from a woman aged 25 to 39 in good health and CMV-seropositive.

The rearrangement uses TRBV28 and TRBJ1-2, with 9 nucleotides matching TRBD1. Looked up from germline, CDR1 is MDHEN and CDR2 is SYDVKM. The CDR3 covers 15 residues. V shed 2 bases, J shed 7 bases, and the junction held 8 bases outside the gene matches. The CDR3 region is CASSLNTGGRRGYTF. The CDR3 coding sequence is TGTGCCAGCAGTTTAAATACAGGGGGCCGTCGTGGCTACACCTTC.

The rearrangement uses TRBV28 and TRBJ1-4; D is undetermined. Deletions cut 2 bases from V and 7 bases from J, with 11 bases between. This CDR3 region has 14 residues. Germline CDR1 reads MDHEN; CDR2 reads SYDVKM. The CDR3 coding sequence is TGTGCCAGCAGTTTACTCATATCGGGTGAAAAACTGTTTTTT. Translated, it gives CASSLLISGEKLFF.

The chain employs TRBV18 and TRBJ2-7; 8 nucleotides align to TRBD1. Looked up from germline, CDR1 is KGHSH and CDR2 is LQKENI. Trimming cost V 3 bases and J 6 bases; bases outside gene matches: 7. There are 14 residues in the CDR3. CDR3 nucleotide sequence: TGTGCCAGCTCACCCGGGACAGGATTAGGCGAGCAGTACTTC. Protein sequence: CASSPGTGLGEQYF.

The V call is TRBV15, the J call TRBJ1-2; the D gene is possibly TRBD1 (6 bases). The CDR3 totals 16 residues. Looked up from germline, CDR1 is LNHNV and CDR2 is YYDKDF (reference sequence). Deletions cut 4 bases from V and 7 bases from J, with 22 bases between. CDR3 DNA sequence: TGTGCCACCAGCAAAGATAGGGACATAAGGGTTGGTGGCTACACCTTC. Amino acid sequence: CATSKDRDIRVGGYTF.

CDR3 loop: CASSLELSGSSYEQYF. The CDR3 region has the DNA TGTGCCAGCAGCTTAGAGCTTAGCGGGAGCTCCTACGAGCAGTACTTC. V and J are TRBV11-2 and TRBJ2-7, with 9 positions matching TRBD2. CDR1 and CDR2 from the germline V gene are SGHAT and FQNNGV. The J segment lost 0 bases and the V segment lost 0 bases, leaving 3 bases of the junction unmatched. The CDR3 is made up of 16 amino acids.

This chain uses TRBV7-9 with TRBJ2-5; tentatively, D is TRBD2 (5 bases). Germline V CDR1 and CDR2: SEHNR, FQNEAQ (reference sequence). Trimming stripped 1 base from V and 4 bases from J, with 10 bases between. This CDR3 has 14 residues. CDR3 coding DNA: TGTGCCAGCAGCTTAGGTAGCGTGGGAGAGACCCAGTACTTC. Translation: CASSLGSVGETQYF. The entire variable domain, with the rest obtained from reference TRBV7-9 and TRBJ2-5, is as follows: DTGVSQNPRHKITKRGQNVTFRCDPISEHNRLYWYRQTLGQGPEFLTYFQNEAQLEKSRLLSDRFSAERPKGSFSTLEIQRTEQGDSAMYLCASSLGSVGETQYFGPGTRLLVL.

The CDR3 DNA reads TGTGCCAGCAGCTTAGCCGCTAGCGGGACTTACTCCTACGAGCAGTACTTC. Translating it yields CASSLAASGTYSYEQYF. The V and J genes are TRBV7-2 and TRBJ2-7, with 9 bases lining up with TRBD2. Germline V gives CDR1 SGHTA, CDR2 FQGNSA. V shed 0 bases and J 0 bases; nucleotides not matched to a gene: 6. The CDR3 is made up of 17 amino acids.

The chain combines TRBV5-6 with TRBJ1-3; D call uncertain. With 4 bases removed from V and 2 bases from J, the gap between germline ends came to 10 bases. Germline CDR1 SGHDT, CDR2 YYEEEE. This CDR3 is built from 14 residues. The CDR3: CASSRGAAGNTIYF. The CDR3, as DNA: TGTGCCAGCAGCCGAGGAGCGGCTGGAAACACCATATATTTT.

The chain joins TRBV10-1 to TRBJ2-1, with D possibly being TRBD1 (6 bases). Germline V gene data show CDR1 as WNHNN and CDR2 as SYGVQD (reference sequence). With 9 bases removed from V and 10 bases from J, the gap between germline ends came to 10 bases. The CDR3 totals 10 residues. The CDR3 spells CARGHSEQFF. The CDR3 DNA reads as TGCGCCAGGGGACACTCAGAGCAGTTCTTC.

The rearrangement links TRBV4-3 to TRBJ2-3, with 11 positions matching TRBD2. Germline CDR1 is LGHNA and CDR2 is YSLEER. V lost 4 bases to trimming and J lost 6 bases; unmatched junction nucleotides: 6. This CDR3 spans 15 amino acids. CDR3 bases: TGCGCCAGCAGCCTGACTAGCGGGGTGGCGGATACGCAGTATTTT. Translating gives CASSLTSGVADTQYF.

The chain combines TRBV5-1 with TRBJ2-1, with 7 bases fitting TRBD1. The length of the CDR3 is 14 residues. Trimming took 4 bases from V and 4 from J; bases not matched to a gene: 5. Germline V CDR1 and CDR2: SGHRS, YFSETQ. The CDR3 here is CASSPGTAYNEQFF. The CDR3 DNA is TGCGCCAGCAGCCCCGGGACAGCATACAATGAGCAGTTCTTC.

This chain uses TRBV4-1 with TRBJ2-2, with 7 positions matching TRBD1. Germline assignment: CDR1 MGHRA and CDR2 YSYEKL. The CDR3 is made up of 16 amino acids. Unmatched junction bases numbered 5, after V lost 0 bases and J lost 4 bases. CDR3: CASSQDRGRLTGELFF. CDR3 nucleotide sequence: TGCGCCAGCAGCCAAGATAGGGGGCGCCTCACCGGGGAGCTGTTTTTT.

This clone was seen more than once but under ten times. Here the CDR3 reads CASSHGLAGDYEQYF. In DNA form, the CDR3 reads TGCGCCAGCAGCCACGGACTAGCGGGAGACTACGAGCAGTACTTC. The J gene is TRBJ2-7, the V gene TRBV5-1; 13 bases align to TRBD2. This CDR3 has 15 residues. CDR1 is SGHRS and CDR2 is YFSETQ in the germline V gene. Trimming took 4 bases from V and 3 from J; bases not matched to a gene: 4. Combining the CDR3 with reference TRBV5-1 and TRBJ2-7 gives the whole variable domain KAGVTQTPRYLIKTRGQQVTLSCSPISGHRSVSWYQQTPGQGLQFLFEYFSETQRNKGNFPGRFSGRQFSNSRSEMNVSTLELGDSALYLCASSHGLAGDYEQYFGPGTRLTVT.

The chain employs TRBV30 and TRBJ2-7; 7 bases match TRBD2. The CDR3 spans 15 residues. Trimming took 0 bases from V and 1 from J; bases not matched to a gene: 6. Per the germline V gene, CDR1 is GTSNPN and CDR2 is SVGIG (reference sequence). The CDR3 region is CAWSVRGVRSYEQYF. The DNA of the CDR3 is TGTGCCTGGAGTGTACGGGGGGTGAGGTCCTACGAGCAGTACTTC.

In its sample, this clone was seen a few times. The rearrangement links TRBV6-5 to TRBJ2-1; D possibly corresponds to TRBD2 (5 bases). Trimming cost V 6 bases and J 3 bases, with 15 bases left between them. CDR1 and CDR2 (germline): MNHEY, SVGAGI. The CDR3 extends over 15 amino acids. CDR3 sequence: CASSLELARYNEQFF. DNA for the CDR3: TGTGCCAGCAGCCTCGAGCTAGCCCGCTACAATGAGCAGTTCTTC.

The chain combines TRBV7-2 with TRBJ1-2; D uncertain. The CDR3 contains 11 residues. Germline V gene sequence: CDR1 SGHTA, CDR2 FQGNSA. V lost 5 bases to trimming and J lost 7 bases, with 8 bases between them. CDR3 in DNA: TGTGCCAGCAGCCCCTCGGGTGGCTACACCTTC. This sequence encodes CASSPSGGYTF.

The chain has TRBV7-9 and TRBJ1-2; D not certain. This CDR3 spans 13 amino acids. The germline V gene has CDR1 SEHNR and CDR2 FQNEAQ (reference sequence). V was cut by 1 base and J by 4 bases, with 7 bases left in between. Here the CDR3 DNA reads TGTGCCAGCAGCTTAGACAGTATCTATGGCTACACCTTC. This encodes CASSLDSIYGYTF.

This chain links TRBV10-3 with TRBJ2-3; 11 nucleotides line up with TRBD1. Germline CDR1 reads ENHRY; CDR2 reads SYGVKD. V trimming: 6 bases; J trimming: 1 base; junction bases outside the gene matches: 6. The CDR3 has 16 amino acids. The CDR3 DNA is TGTGCCATCAGATTAGGGACAGGGGGAGGCACAGATACGCAGTATTTT. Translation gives CAIRLGTGGGTDTQYF.

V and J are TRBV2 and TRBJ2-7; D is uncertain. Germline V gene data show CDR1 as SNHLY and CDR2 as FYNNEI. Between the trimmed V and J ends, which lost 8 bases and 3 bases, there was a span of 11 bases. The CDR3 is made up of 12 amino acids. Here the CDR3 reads CASCQRGYEQYF. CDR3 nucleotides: TGTGCCAGCTGCCAGAGAGGCTACGAGCAGTACTTC. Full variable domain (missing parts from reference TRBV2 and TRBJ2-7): EPEVTQTPSHQVTQMGQEVILRCVPISNHLYFYWYRQILGQKVEFLVSFYNNEISEKSEIFDDQFSVERPDGSNFTLKIRSTKLEDSAMYFCASCQRGYEQYFGPGTRLTVT.

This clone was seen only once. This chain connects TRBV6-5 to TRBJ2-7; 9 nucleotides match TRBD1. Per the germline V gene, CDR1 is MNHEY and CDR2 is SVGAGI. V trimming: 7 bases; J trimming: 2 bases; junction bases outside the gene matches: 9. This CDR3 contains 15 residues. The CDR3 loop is CASKLRTGVTYEQYF. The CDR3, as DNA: TGTGCCAGCAAACTAAGGACAGGGGTCACCTACGAGCAGTACTTC.

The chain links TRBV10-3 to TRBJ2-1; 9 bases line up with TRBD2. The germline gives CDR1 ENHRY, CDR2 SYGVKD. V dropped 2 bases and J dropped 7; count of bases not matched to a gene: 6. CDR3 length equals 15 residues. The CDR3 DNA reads TGTGCCATCAGTGAGGCGGGAGGGCCTGGAAATGAGCAGTTCTTC. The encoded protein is CAISEAGGPGNEQFF.

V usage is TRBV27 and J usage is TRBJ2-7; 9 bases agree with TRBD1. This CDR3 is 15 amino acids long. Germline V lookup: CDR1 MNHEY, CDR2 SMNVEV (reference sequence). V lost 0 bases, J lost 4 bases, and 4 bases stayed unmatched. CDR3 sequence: CASSLSGGQGYEQYF. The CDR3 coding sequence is TGTGCCAGCAGTTTATCGGGGGGACAGGGTTACGAGCAGTACTTC.